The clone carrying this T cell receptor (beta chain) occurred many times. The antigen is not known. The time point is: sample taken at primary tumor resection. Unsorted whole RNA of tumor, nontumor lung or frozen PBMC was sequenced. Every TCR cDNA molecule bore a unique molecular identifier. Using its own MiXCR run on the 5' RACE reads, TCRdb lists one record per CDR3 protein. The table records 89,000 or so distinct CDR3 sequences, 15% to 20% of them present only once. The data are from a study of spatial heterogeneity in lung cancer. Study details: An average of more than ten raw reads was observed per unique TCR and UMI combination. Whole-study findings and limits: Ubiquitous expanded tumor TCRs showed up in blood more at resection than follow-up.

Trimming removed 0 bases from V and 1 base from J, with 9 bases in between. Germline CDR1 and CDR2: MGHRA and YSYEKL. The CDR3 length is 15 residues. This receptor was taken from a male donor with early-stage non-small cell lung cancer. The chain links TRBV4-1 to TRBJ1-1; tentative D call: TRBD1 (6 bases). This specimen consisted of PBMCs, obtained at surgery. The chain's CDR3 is CASSQEMGQNTEAFF. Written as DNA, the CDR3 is TGCGCCAGCAGCCAAGAGATGGGACAGAACACTGAAGCTTTCTTT.